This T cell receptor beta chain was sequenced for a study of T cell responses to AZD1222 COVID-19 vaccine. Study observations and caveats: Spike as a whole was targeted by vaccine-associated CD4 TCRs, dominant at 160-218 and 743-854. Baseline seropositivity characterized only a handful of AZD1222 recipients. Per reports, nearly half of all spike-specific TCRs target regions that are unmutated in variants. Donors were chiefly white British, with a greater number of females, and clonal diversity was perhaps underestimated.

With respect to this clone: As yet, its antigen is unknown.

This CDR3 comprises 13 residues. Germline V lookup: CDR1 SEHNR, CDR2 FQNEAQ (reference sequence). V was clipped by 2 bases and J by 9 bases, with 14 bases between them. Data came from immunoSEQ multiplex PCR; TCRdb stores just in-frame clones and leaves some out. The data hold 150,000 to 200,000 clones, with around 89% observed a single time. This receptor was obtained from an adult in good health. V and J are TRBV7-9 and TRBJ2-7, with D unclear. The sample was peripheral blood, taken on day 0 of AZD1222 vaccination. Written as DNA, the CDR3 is TGTGCCAGCAGCTTACCCCTAGGTCCAGGGCAGTACTTC. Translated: CASSLPLGPGQYF.